Presented here are 24 T cell receptor beta chains from one specimen sequenced in a study of T cell responses to AZD1222 COVID-19 vaccine. Clones were read by immunoSEQ multiplex PCR, and TCRdb kept only the in-frame ones, dropping some. The sample lists some 120,000 clones, about 86% occurring once. The sample here was peripheral blood, taken 28 days after the second AZD1222 dose. Source of these receptors: an adult who received the AZD1222 COVID-19 vaccine.

V and J are TRBV7-9 and TRBJ1-2; TRBD1 might be the D (5 bases). The CDR3 has 14 amino acids. Trimming stripped 2 bases from V and 2 bases from J, with 9 bases between. Per germline, CDR1 SEHNR and CDR2 FQNEAQ (reference sequence). CDR3 in amino acids: CASSLIGGNYGYTF. CDR3 nucleotides: TGTGCCAGCAGCTTAATCGGGGGAAACTATGGCTACACCTTC.

This clone is a singleton in its sample. The chain recombines TRBV2 with TRBJ2-2; 9 bases are shared with TRBD2. V lost 6 bases, J lost 0 bases, and 5 bases stayed unmatched. CDR1 SNHLY and CDR2 FYNNEI come from the germline V gene. This CDR3 has 16 amino acids. The CDR3 region is CASSRRLAANTGELFF. The CDR3 DNA is TGTGCCAGCAGCCGGAGACTAGCGGCGAACACCGGGGAGCTGTTTTTT.

V usage is TRBV24-1 and J usage is TRBJ2-1; possibly TRBD1 for D (5 bases). The germline V gene has CDR1 KGHDR and CDR2 SFDVKD. V lost 4 bases and J lost 0, with 15 bases in between. This CDR3 region has 17 residues. The CDR3 loop reads CATSDFATVSSYNEQFF. The CDR3 nucleotides read TGTGCCACCAGTGACTTCGCGACAGTTAGCTCCTACAATGAGCAGTTCTTC.

The rearrangement uses TRBV7-9 and TRBJ2-7; D unresolved. This CDR3 is 11 amino acids long. CDR1 and CDR2 from the germline V gene are SEHNR and FQNEAQ (reference sequence). Between the trimmed V and J ends, which lost 8 bases and 5 bases, there was a span of 10 bases. This CDR3 reads CASARQDEQYF. In DNA, the CDR3 is TGTGCCAGCGCACGGCAGGACGAGCAGTACTTC.

This chain links TRBV7-9 with TRBJ2-1; weak D call: TRBD1 (6 bases). The germline gives CDR1 SEHNR, CDR2 FQNEAQ (reference sequence). The CDR3 length is 14 residues. Trimming removed 5 bases at V and 7 bases at J, with 15 bases between. CDR3 in DNA: TGTGCCAGCAGCACAGACAGGATAAAGAATGAGCAGTTCTTC. Its protein is CASSTDRIKNEQFF.

The V and J genes are TRBV2 and TRBJ1-4, with a weak D call TRBD1 (5 bases). V shed 1 base and J shed 13 bases, with 16 bases lying between them. This CDR3 spans 14 amino acids. Germline V lookup: CDR1 SNHLY, CDR2 FYNNEI. The CDR3 DNA reads TGTGCCAGCAGTGAAGGGGCAGGGATTAGGCGACTGTTTTTT. Its translation is CASSEGAGIRRLFF. The full variable domain, with the rest looked up from reference TRBV2 and TRBJ1-4, is EPEVTQTPSHQVTQMGQEVILRCVPISNHLYFYWYRQILGQKVEFLVSFYNNEISEKSEIFDDQFSVERPDGSNFTLKIRSTKLEDSAMYFCASSEGAGIRRLFFGSGTQLSVL.

The CDR3 sequence: CASSPRSGAGELFF. CDR3 DNA: TGTGCCAGCAGCCCTCGCTCAGGGGCCGGGGAGCTGTTTTTT. The rearrangement joins TRBV28 to TRBJ2-2, with D tentatively TRBD1 (6 bases). Germline V gene lookup returns CDR1 MDHEN and CDR2 SYDVKM. V lost 6 bases and J 6 bases, leaving 14 bases between the germline ends. The CDR3 covers 14 residues.

The V call is TRBV21-1, the J call TRBJ2-7; no DNA check was done on the table's D call, TRBD2. TRBV21-1 is described as a pseudogene. The CDR3 consists of 13 residues. As DNA, the CDR3 is TGTGCCAGCAGCAATCGCGCCCCCTACGAGCAGTACTTC. Protein product: CASSNRAPYEQYF.

The chain employs TRBV6-1 and TRBJ2-6, with D unclear. In germline, CDR1 is MNHNS, CDR2 SASEGT. V dropped 0 bases and J dropped 15 bases, with 15 bases sitting between them. This CDR3 is built from 14 residues. CDR3: CASSEAMGLMYLTF. For the CDR3, the DNA is TGTGCCAGCAGTGAAGCTATGGGTCTCATGTACCTGACTTTC.

The chain couples TRBV6-5 to TRBJ1-2; 8 positions agree with TRBD1. Germline V gene lookup returns CDR1 MNHEY and CDR2 SVGAGI. The CDR3 loop spans 14 amino acids. The J segment lost 4 bases and the V segment lost 6 bases, leaving 7 bases of the junction unmatched. DNA for the CDR3: TGTGCCAGCAGAATTGGACAGGGAAGCTATGGCTACACCTTC. Protein sequence: CASRIGQGSYGYTF.

This clone was recorded a few times. The genes are TRBV19 and TRBJ1-6; 11 bases are shared with TRBD1. V was clipped by 3 bases and J by 7 bases; unmatched bases: 8. The CDR3 loop spans 17 amino acids. Germline V gene data show CDR1 as LNHDA and CDR2 as SQIVND (reference sequence). This chain's CDR3 is CASSITGTGGRNSPLHF. CDR3 nucleotide sequence: TGTGCCAGTAGTATCACCGGGACAGGGGGGAGAAATTCACCCCTCCACTTT.

This chain joins TRBV29-1 and TRBJ2-7, with D perhaps given as TRBD1 or TRBD2 (5 bases each). CDR1 is SQVTM and CDR2 is ANQGSEA in the germline V gene. V lost 4 bases and J lost 3, with 13 bases in between. The CDR3 covers 13 residues. The CDR3: CSVASGTFYEQYF. The CDR3 bases are TGCAGCGTTGCTTCAGGGACCTTCTACGAGCAGTACTTC.

This chain uses TRBV28 with TRBJ2-7; possibly TRBD2 for D (5 bases). The V and J ends lost 0 bases and 2 bases respectively, with 11 bases between them. Germline CDR1 reads MDHEN; CDR2 reads SYDVKM. The CDR3 totals 15 residues. DNA of the CDR3: TGTGCCAGCAGTTTATGGGCGAACGGGGCCTACGAGCAGTACTTC. Protein: CASSLWANGAYEQYF. The full variable domain, in which reference TRBV28 and TRBJ2-7 provide the parts outside the CDR3, is DVKVTQSSRYLVKRTGEKVFLECVQDMDHENMFWYRQDPGLGLRLIYFSYDVKMKEKGDIPEGYSVSREKKERFSLILESASTNQTSMYLCASSLWANGAYEQYFGPGTRLTVT.

The V and J genes are TRBV6-5 and TRBJ2-7, with TRBD2 matching 8 bases. CDR3 length: 13 amino acids. V lost 7 bases, J lost 4 bases, and 6 bases stayed unmatched. Germline-derived CDR1 and CDR2 are MNHEY and SVGAGI. The CDR3 sequence is CASMRGEGYEQYF. In nucleotides, the CDR3 is TGTGCCAGCATGCGGGGGGAGGGATACGAGCAGTACTTC.

The chain has TRBV5-4 and TRBJ2-3; the match to TRBD1 covers 7 bases. Germline CDR1 is SGHNT and CDR2 is YYREEE (reference sequence). J lost 3 bases, V lost 4 bases, and 14 bases had no gene match. The CDR3 loop spans 17 amino acids. CDR3 sequence reads: CASSTVPTGTATDTQYF. As DNA, the CDR3 is TGTGCCAGCAGCACGGTCCCAACCGGGACAGCGACAGATACGCAGTATTTT. Drawing the rest from reference TRBV5-4 and TRBJ2-3, the complete variable domain is ETGVTQSPTHLIKTRGQQVTLRCSSQSGHNTVSWYQQALGQGPQFIFQYYREEENGRGNFPPRFSGLQFPNYSSELNVNALELDDSALYLCASSTVPTGTATDTQYFGPGTRLTVL.

The chain carries TRBV11-2 and TRBJ1-2; D is possibly TRBD1 (6 bases). The V and J ends lost 2 bases and 2 bases respectively, with 9 bases between them. Germline V gene lookup returns CDR1 SGHAT and CDR2 FQNNGV. This CDR3 has 14 amino acids. The CDR3 DNA follows: TGTGCCAGCAGCTTAAGCGGACAGAACTATGGCTACACCTTC. This gives the protein CASSLSGQNYGYTF.

The rearrangement links TRBV6-5 to TRBJ2-3, with D uncertain. The CDR3 runs to 13 residues. Germline V gives CDR1 MNHEY, CDR2 SVGAGI. V was cut by 2 bases and J by 6 bases, with 9 bases left in between. Here the CDR3 DNA reads TGTGCCAGCAGTTACAGCTCCGAGGATACGCAGTATTTT. The encoded protein is CASSYSSEDTQYF.

This clone was found a few times. This chain links TRBV19 with TRBJ2-5; a weak D match, TRBD2 (7 bases). The CDR3 contains 15 residues. With 2 bases removed from V and 4 bases from J, the gap between germline ends came to 14 bases. The V gene's germline CDR1 is LNHDA and CDR2 SQIVND (reference sequence). DNA of the CDR3: TGTGCCAGTAGTATATGGGAGGGGGGCCGAGAGACCCAGTACTTC. Translating gives CASSIWEGGRETQYF.

This chain joins TRBV3-1 (or the pseudogene TRBV3-2) and TRBJ1-2, with D possibly TRBD1 on 5 matching bases. Per the germline V gene, CDR1 is LGHDT and CDR2 is YNNKEL (reference sequence). Between the trimmed V and J ends, which lost 0 bases and 3 bases, there was a span of 11 bases. The CDR3 runs 15 residues. The CDR3 here is CASSQEGRQDYGYTF. The CDR3 DNA follows: TGTGCCAGCAGCCAAGAGGGACGGCAAGACTATGGCTACACCTTC.

J is TRBJ1-1 and V is TRBV18, with D unresolved. Deletions cut 5 bases from V and 1 base from J, with 11 bases between. Germline-derived CDR1 and CDR2 are KGHSH and LQKENI. This CDR3 has 14 amino acids. CDR3 in DNA: TGTGCCAGCTCATTGGGCGGATGGAACACTGAAGCTTTCTTT. Translating it yields CASSLGGWNTEAFF.

The chain links TRBV19 to TRBJ1-6; tentatively, D is TRBD1 (5 bases). Germline CDR1 is LNHDA and CDR2 is SQIVND (reference sequence). This CDR3 is built from 14 residues. V was pared by 5 bases and J by 7 bases, with 12 bases between. Here the CDR3 DNA reads TGTGCCAGTAGTCCTCTACGACAGAATTCACCCCTCCACTTT. Translated: CASSPLRQNSPLHF.

The chain couples TRBV12-3 or TRBV12-4 to TRBJ2-1; perhaps TRBD2 as D (5 bases). The V gene lost 4 bases and the J gene lost 7 bases, with 11 bases spanning the gap. The CDR3 sequence is 13 residues long. The CDR3 nucleotides read TGTGCCAGCAGTTCCGGATGGAGGAATGAGCAGTTCTTC. This encodes CASSSGWRNEQFF.

This clone was observed a single time. The chain joins TRBV6-5 to TRBJ1-1, with D maybe TRBD1 (6 bases). Trimming removed 0 bases at V and 8 bases at J, with 10 bases between. The germline gives CDR1 MNHEY, CDR2 SVGAGI. The CDR3 has 13 residues. The CDR3 DNA sequence: TGTGCCAGCAGTTACTCGACAGGTTCAGAAGCTTTCTTT. This encodes CASSYSTGSEAFF.

This chain links TRBV6-5 with TRBJ1-6; D uncertain. Germline CDR1 is MNHEY and CDR2 is SVGAGI. This CDR3 is built from 11 residues. CDR3 sequence: CVTGVNSPLHF. The CDR3 coding sequence is TGTGTGACTGGGGTTAACTCACCCCTCCACTTT.